These T cell receptor beta chains were read from a single sample in a study of T cells in Graves' hyperthyroidism and ophthalmopathy. MiXCR, applied by TCRdb to the multiplex PCR reads, yields one record per CDR3 protein. The sample lists 350,000 or so distinct CDR3 sequences; about a sixth were seen once. Sequencing used blood. Every receptor here comes from a woman aged 25 to 39 with Graves' hyperthyroidism that later progressed to Graves' ophthalmopathy. Each CDR3 is given with its conserved first and last residue. The order of the fields is CDR3 length, V gene, D gene, clone size, J gene, CDR3 protein, CDR3 DNA. D genes are given only for firm matches. Clone size is shown for a subset of rows, as once, few, many or a class of expanded clone.

len: 15
v_gene: TRBV3-1
d_gene: .
abundance: many
j_gene: TRBJ1-6
CDR3aa: CASSQVVGNNSPLHF
CDR3nt: TGTGCCAGCAGCCAAGTGGTGGGGAATAATTCACCCCTCCACTTT

len: 15
v_gene: TRBV20-1
d_gene: TRBD1
abundance: few
j_gene: TRBJ2-5
CDR3aa: CSAASGQGRLETQYF
CDR3nt: TGCAGTGCCGCCTCGGGACAGGGACGTTTGGAGACCCAGTACTTC

len: 15
v_gene: TRBV4-1
d_gene: .
abundance: few
j_gene: TRBJ1-1
CDR3aa: CASSQEVGLSTEAFF
CDR3nt: TGCGCCAGCAGCCAAGAAGTAGGTCTTAGTACTGAAGCTTTCTTT

len: 14
v_gene: TRBV11-2
d_gene: TRBD1
abundance: many
j_gene: TRBJ2-2
CDR3aa: CASSRDRGGGELFF
CDR3nt: TGTGCCAGCAGTCGGGACAGGGGAGGCGGGGAGCTGTTTTTT

len: 14
v_gene: TRBV20-1
d_gene: .
abundance: .
j_gene: TRBJ2-5
CDR3aa: CSARADYLQETQYF
CDR3nt: TGCAGTGCTAGGGCTGACTACCTCCAAGAGACCCAGTACTTC

len: 16
v_gene: TRBV20-1
d_gene: .
abundance: .
j_gene: TRBJ1-3
CDR3aa: CSTPDSDEFSGNTIYF
CDR3nt: TGCAGTACCCCCGACAGTGATGAATTTTCTGGAAACACCATATATTTT

len: 14
v_gene: TRBV30
d_gene: TRBD2
abundance: .
j_gene: TRBJ2-7
CDR3aa: CAWSKAGGWDEQYF
CDR3nt: TGTGCCTGGAGTAAAGCGGGGGGGTGGGACGAGCAGTACTTC

len: 14
v_gene: TRBV6-2/TRBV6-3
d_gene: .
abundance: few
j_gene: TRBJ2-7
CDR3aa: CASRTDSDSYEQYF
CDR3nt: TGTGCCAGCAGGACAGACAGCGACTCCTACGAGCAGTACTTC

len: 15
v_gene: TRBV7-9
d_gene: .
abundance: many
j_gene: TRBJ2-2
CDR3aa: CASSRYRENTGELFF
CDR3nt: TGTGCCAGCAGCAGATACAGGGAAAACACCGGGGAGCTGTTTTTT

len: 14
v_gene: TRBV2
d_gene: .
abundance: .
j_gene: TRBJ2-1
CDR3aa: CASSEAPSGIEQFF
CDR3nt: TGTGCCAGCAGTGAAGCGCCGAGTGGGATTGAGCAGTTCTTC

len: 16
v_gene: TRBV20-1
d_gene: .
abundance: many
j_gene: TRBJ2-1
CDR3aa: CSARDTTGGKYNEQFF
CDR3nt: TGCAGTGCTAGAGATACCACGGGGGGCAAGTACAATGAGCAGTTCTTC

len: 15
v_gene: TRBV29-1
d_gene: .
abundance: .
j_gene: TRBJ1-1
CDR3aa: CSVAEGGGLNTEAFF
CDR3nt: TGCAGCGTTGCCGAGGGAGGGGGACTGAACACTGAAGCTTTCTTT

len: 15
v_gene: TRBV28
d_gene: TRBD1
abundance: many
j_gene: TRBJ1-2
CDR3aa: CASSLQWTGGDGYTF
CDR3nt: TGTGCCAGCAGTTTGCAATGGACAGGGGGCGATGGCTACACCTTC

len: 15
v_gene: TRBV28
d_gene: .
abundance: .
j_gene: TRBJ2-5
CDR3aa: CASSRAAGTKETQYF
CDR3nt: TGTGCCAGCAGTCGCGCGGCGGGGACGAAGGAGACCCAGTACTTC

len: 16
v_gene: TRBV7-8
d_gene: .
abundance: .
j_gene: TRBJ2-7
CDR3aa: CASTLTWGIGSYEQYF
CDR3nt: TGTGCCAGCACCTTAACCTGGGGCATCGGCTCCTACGAGCAGTACTTC

len: 13
v_gene: TRBV7-6
d_gene: .
abundance: .
j_gene: TRBJ2-1
CDR3aa: CASSSRLYNEQFF
CDR3nt: TGTGCCAGCAGCTCCCGTCTCTACAATGAGCAGTTCTTC

len: 14
v_gene: TRBV28
d_gene: .
abundance: many
j_gene: TRBJ1-2
CDR3aa: CASTLRGGYVGYTF
CDR3nt: TGTGCCAGCACTCTCCGGGGGGGCTATGTTGGCTACACCTTC

len: 17
v_gene: TRBV18
d_gene: .
abundance: .
j_gene: TRBJ2-2
CDR3aa: CASSPTRTGHSAGELFF
CDR3nt: TGTGCCAGCTCACCTACTAGGACGGGACATAGCGCCGGGGAGCTGTTTTTT

len: 15
v_gene: TRBV7-9
d_gene: .
abundance: few
j_gene: TRBJ2-1
CDR3aa: CASSLTQAGDNEQFF
CDR3nt: TGTGCCAGCAGCTTAACACAGGCCGGGGACAATGAGCAGTTCTTC

len: 15
v_gene: TRBV11-1
d_gene: TRBD1
abundance: few
j_gene: TRBJ2-5
CDR3aa: CASLSRQGVQETQYF
CDR3nt: TGTGCCAGCCTCTCGAGACAGGGAGTACAAGAGACCCAGTACTTC

len: 21
v_gene: TRBV5-1
d_gene: TRBD1
abundance: few
j_gene: TRBJ2-2
CDR3aa: CASSLATMTGGARGSTGELFF
CDR3nt: TGCGCCAGCAGCTTGGCAACCATGACAGGGGGCGCCCGCGGCAGCACCGGGGAGCTGTTTTTT

len: 15
v_gene: TRBV28
d_gene: .
abundance: many
j_gene: TRBJ2-7
CDR3aa: CASTKTPPNKYEQYF
CDR3nt: TGTGCCAGCACCAAGACTCCACCTAACAAATACGAGCAGTACTTC

len: 15
v_gene: TRBV5-1
d_gene: .
abundance: many
j_gene: TRBJ1-5
CDR3aa: CASSLAGMGNQPQHF
CDR3nt: TGTGCCAGCAGCTTGGCCGGTATGGGCAATCAGCCCCAGCATTTT

len: 14
v_gene: TRBV5-1
d_gene: .
abundance: few
j_gene: TRBJ1-2
CDR3aa: CASSFPGTNYGYTF
CDR3nt: TGCGCCAGCAGCTTCCCAGGGACTAACTATGGCTACACCTTC

len: 17
v_gene: TRBV9
d_gene: TRBD2
abundance: few
j_gene: TRBJ2-1
CDR3aa: CASSVELAAIEGNEQFF
CDR3nt: TGTGCCAGCAGCGTAGAACTAGCGGCCATAGAGGGGAATGAGCAGTTCTTC

len: 14
v_gene: TRBV20-1
d_gene: .
abundance: many
j_gene: TRBJ2-1
CDR3aa: CSADPRAAYNEQFF
CDR3nt: TGCAGTGCCGACCCCAGGGCTGCCTACAATGAGCAGTTCTTC

len: 15
v_gene: TRBV19
d_gene: .
abundance: .
j_gene: TRBJ1-1
CDR3aa: CASTPWGQPNTEAFF
CDR3nt: TGTGCCAGTACCCCTTGGGGCCAACCGAACACTGAAGCTTTCTTT

len: 14
v_gene: TRBV11-2
d_gene: .
abundance: .
j_gene: TRBJ2-5
CDR3aa: CASSRITGQETQYF
CDR3nt: TGTGCCAGCAGCCGAATAACAGGGCAAGAGACCCAGTACTTC

len: 15
v_gene: TRBV7-8
d_gene: .
abundance: many
j_gene: TRBJ2-7
CDR3aa: CASSRNLQNSYEQYF
CDR3nt: TGTGCCAGCAGCCGGAATTTACAGAACTCCTACGAGCAGTACTTC

len: 15
v_gene: TRBV28
d_gene: .
abundance: many
j_gene: TRBJ2-1
CDR3aa: CASSSQRFTYNEQFF
CDR3nt: TGTGCCAGCAGTTCACAGAGATTCACCTACAATGAGCAGTTCTTC

len: 15
v_gene: TRBV6-1
d_gene: .
abundance: .
j_gene: TRBJ2-2
CDR3aa: CASSFGHLNTGELFF
CDR3nt: TGTGCCAGCAGTTTCGGACATTTGAACACCGGGGAGCTGTTTTTT

len: 16
v_gene: TRBV18
d_gene: .
abundance: many
j_gene: TRBJ1-3
CDR3aa: CASSRIDSISGNTIYF
CDR3nt: TGTGCCAGCTCACGTATAGACAGCATCTCTGGAAACACCATATATTTT

len: 14
v_gene: TRBV7-8
d_gene: TRBD1
abundance: many
j_gene: TRBJ1-2
CDR3aa: CASSFRDRGNGYTF
CDR3nt: TGTGCCAGCAGCTTCAGGGACAGGGGTAATGGCTACACCTTC

len: 13
v_gene: TRBV29-1
d_gene: .
abundance: many
j_gene: TRBJ2-7
CDR3aa: CSVEPGNSYEQYF
CDR3nt: TGCAGCGTTGAACCGGGAAACTCCTACGAGCAGTACTTC

len: 13
v_gene: TRBV20-1
d_gene: .
abundance: many
j_gene: TRBJ2-1
CDR3aa: CSARRMAYNEQFF
CDR3nt: TGCAGTGCTAGAAGGATGGCCTACAATGAGCAGTTCTTC